This is a list of T cell receptor beta chains from one sample in a study of T-cell memory formation after mild COVID-19. TCRdb reanalysed the 5' RACE reads using MiXCR and keeps one entry per CDR3 protein. Among approximately 35,000 distinct CDR3 sequences, 20% to 25% were seen once, and the ten largest hold about 1.5%. Sequencing was carried out using PBMCs or a T cell subset sorted from them (not recorded which). These receptors originate from an adult who had mild COVID-19 (a few samples of this study predate the infection). Cell type and time point are not known. Both conserved end residues are part of each CDR3. D genes are given only for firm matches. Not every row has a clone size; where given, it reads once, few, many or a size class.

many,TRBV20-1,TRBD1,TRBJ1-5,14,TGCAGTGCTAGGGACAGGGGGATAGGTCAGCCCCAGCATTTT,CSARDRGIGQPQHF
many,TRBV10-3,.,TRBJ2-1,13,TGTGCCATCAGTGTCTCGGGGTACAATGAGCAGTTCTTC,CAISVSGYNEQFF
many,TRBV29-1,TRBD1,TRBJ2-7,13,TGCAGCGGGGGACAGGGGGGGTCCTACGAGCAGTACTTC,CSGGQGGSYEQYF
many,TRBV9,.,TRBJ2-6,14,TGTGCCAGCAGCGTAGGATCTGGGGCCAACGTCCTGACTTTC,CASSVGSGANVLTF
many,TRBV19,.,TRBJ1-4,13,TGTGCCAGTAGTGCACGGGGGGCTGAAAAACTGTTTTTT,CASSARGAEKLFF
.,TRBV7-6,.,TRBJ2-7,13,TGTGCCAGCAGCCTAGACTCAGGGTTGGAGCAGTACTTC,CASSLDSGLEQYF
many,TRBV6-5,.,TRBJ2-2,14,TGTGCCAGCAGTTCGCGACGGCGAACCGGGGAGCTGTTTTTT,CASSSRRRTGELFF
.,TRBV7-9,TRBD1,TRBJ1-3,15,TGTGCCAGCAGCTTACCCTGGACAGGTCGAAACACCATATATTTT,CASSLPWTGRNTIYF
many,TRBV7-2,.,TRBJ1-3,15,TGTGCCAGCAGCTTAGACGGATCCTCTGGAAACACCATATATTTT,CASSLDGSSGNTIYF
many,TRBV12-5,.,TRBJ2-7,13,TGTGCTAGTGCCCCGGGATGGACTGAAGAGCAGTACTTC,CASAPGWTEEQYF
.,TRBV2,TRBD1,TRBJ1-4,14,TGTGCCAGCAGGAAGGGACAGCGTAATGAAAAACTGTTTTTT,CASRKGQRNEKLFF
many,TRBV19,.,TRBJ2-3,13,TGTGCCAGTAGTATAGGGGAGACAGATACGCAGTATTTT,CASSIGETDTQYF
many,TRBV9,.,TRBJ1-1,14,TGTGCCAGCAGCGTAGACGGGGGGAACACTGAAGCTTTCTTT,CASSVDGGNTEAFF
many,TRBV7-6,.,TRBJ1-1,16,TGTGCCAGCAGCTTAGAAGGGTGGACCATGAACACTGAAGCTTTCTTT,CASSLEGWTMNTEAFF
many,TRBV12-3/TRBV12-4,.,TRBJ2-1,19,TGTGCCAGCAGTTTAGGTATATGGGCTAGCATGAGCTCCTACAATGAGCAGTTCTTC,CASSLGIWASMSSYNEQFF
.,TRBV5-1,TRBD1,TRBJ2-5,16,TGCGCCAGCAGCTTGTACAGGGGAAGGGCCCAAGAGACCCAGTACTTC,CASSLYRGRAQETQYF
many,TRBV18,.,TRBJ1-2,13,TGTGCCAGCTCACCGCAGGGGTACTATGGCTACACCTTC,CASSPQGYYGYTF
many,TRBV7-8,TRBD1,TRBJ2-4,15,TGTGCCAGCAGCTGGAGAAGTGGACAGGGAAACATTCAGTACTTC,CASSWRSGQGNIQYF
few,TRBV9,TRBD2,TRBJ2-7,15,TGTGCCAGCAGCGCAACTACAACTAGCGGCTACGAGCAGTACTTC,CASSATTTSGYEQYF
.,TRBV29-1,.,TRBJ2-7,12,TGCAGCTCGATGATGGAGGACAACGAGCAGTACTTC,CSSMMEDNEQYF
many,TRBV5-1,.,TRBJ1-6,14,TGCGCCAGCAGCTTGGGAAGCATTAATTCACCCCTCCACTTT,CASSLGSINSPLHF
many,TRBV6-1,.,TRBJ1-5,12,TGTGCCAGCAGTCCCATAAGTCAGCCCCAGCATTTT,CASSPISQPQHF
many,TRBV4-1,TRBD1,TRBJ1-1,14,TGCGCCAGCAGTCTGGACAGGGTGAGGACTGAAGCTTTCTTT,CASSLDRVRTEAFF
.,TRBV11-2,.,TRBJ2-1,16,TGTGCCAGCACCACCCCCCGGTGGGGGCCCTACAATGAGCAGTTCTTC,CASTTPRWGPYNEQFF
many,TRBV6-1,.,TRBJ2-2,15,TGTGCCAGCAGTGAACGGCAGGGTAACACCGGGGAGCTGTTTTTT,CASSERQGNTGELFF
.,TRBV11-3,TRBD2,TRBJ2-1,16,TGTGCCAGCAGCTTAAGATACGGCGGGGGGGCCGGTATTCAGTTCTTC,CASSLRYGGGAGIQFF
many,TRBV5-1,TRBD1,TRBJ1-6,15,TGCGCCAGCAGCTTGGGGGGGACAGAGAATTCACCCCTCCACTTT,CASSLGGTENSPLHF
many,TRBV4-3,.,TRBJ2-1,15,TGCGCCAGCAGCCAAGATCAAGGGAGCGGGCGGCGCCAGTTCTTC,CASSQDQGSGRRQFF
many,TRBV5-1,TRBD2,TRBJ2-3,15,TGCGCCAGCAGCTCCCCTAGCGGGGGGGAGGATACGCAGTATTTT,CASSSPSGGEDTQYF
many,TRBV5-1,.,TRBJ1-4,13,TGCGCCAGCAGCGAGGGCTATAATGAAAAACTGTTTTTT,CASSEGYNEKLFF
many,TRBV6-2/TRBV6-3,.,TRBJ2-3,17,TGTGCCAGCAGTTACTCGAAGGCCACCCTTATGATTCATACGCAGTATTTT,CASSYSKATLMIHTQYF
many,TRBV24-1,TRBD2,TRBJ2-1,16,TGTGCCACCAGTGATGAGTTGGGGAGGGGCAGGGATGAGCAGTTCTTC,CATSDELGRGRDEQFF
.,TRBV14,.,TRBJ1-3,16,TGTGCCAGCAGCCAAGGATGGGGGCCAACTGGAAACACCATATATTTT,CASSQGWGPTGNTIYF